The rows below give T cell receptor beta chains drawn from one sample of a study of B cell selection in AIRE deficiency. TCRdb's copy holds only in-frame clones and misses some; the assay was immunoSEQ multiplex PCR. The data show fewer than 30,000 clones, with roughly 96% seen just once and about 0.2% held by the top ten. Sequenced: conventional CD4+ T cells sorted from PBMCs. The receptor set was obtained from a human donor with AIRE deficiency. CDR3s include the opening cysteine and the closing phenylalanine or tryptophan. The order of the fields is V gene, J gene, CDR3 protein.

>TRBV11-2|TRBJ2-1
CASSPRTSVYNEQFF
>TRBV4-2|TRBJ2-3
CASRVAGGTDTQYF
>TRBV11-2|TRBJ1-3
CASSLQTGGNTIYF
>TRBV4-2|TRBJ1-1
CASSNRPIQNTEAFF
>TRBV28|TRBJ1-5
CASSQTASNQPQHF
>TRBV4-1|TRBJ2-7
CASSQGIVGLLDEQYF
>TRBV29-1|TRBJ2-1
CSVRAYNEQFF
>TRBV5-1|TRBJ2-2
CASSLVFGGELFF
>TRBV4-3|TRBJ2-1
CASSQDARERPPNEQFF
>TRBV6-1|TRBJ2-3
CASSALAGGPDTQYF
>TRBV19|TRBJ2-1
CASSVLAGGGYEQFF
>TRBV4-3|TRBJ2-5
CASSLSASGETQYF
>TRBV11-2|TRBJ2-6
CASSQAGGSGANVLTF
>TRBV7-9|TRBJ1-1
CASSLGQGPRDTEAFF
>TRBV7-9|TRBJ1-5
CASSQGLRDQPQHF
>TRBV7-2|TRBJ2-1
CASSLTGISQFF
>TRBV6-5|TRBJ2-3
CASKGLAGVDTQYF
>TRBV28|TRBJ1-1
CASSLTGIRGTEAFF
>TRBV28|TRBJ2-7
CASRPGQLYEQYF
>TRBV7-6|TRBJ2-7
CASSLGTSGIPSYEQYF
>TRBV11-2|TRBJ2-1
CASSRGRETLIGNEQFF
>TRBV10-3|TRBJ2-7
CAITPASGSRFEQYF
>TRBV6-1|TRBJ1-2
CASSVDRPPDYGYTF
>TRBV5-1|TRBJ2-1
CASSQGLAGLDEQFF
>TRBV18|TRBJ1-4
CASSPNTGVEKLFF
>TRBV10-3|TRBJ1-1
CAISVTTGQNTEAFF
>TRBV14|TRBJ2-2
CASSQDSRGELFF
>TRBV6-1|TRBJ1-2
CASRAGTAYGYTF
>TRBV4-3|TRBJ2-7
CASSQDWGNPPYEQYF
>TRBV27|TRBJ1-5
CASSLARGQGQPQHF
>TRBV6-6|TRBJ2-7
CASSYSRGMINEQYF
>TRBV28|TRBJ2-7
CASSPQGGWSYEQYF
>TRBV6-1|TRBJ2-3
CASQRLGTDTQYF
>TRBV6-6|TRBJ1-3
CASSSENTIYF
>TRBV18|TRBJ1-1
CASSPSSGYLNTEAFF
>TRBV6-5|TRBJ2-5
CASTGGWFGETQYF
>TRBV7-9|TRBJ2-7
CASSWGLPSYEQYF
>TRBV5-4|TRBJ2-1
CASSLRLAERDEQFF
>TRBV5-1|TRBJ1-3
CASSALDSGNTIYF
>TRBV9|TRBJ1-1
CASSLGARTEAFF
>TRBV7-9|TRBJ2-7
CAIETGNIDEQYF
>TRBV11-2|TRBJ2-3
CASSLPPGQGVAWVDTQYF
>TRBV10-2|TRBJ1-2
CASRVPDGDAYGYTF
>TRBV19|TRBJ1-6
CATSGSGGSYNSPLHF
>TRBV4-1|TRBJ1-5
CASSQEVPTQHF